The 23 T cell receptor beta chains listed next were all sequenced from one sample in a study of graft-versus-host responses after intestinal transplantation. Profiling relied on immunoSEQ multiplex PCR, and the TCRdb table lists in-frame clones only, not all of them. Of roughly 18,000 clones listed, 35% to 45% are singletons. Sequencing was performed on alloreactive CD4+ T cells from a mixed lymphocyte reaction culture, taken before intestinal transplant. Subset in this sample: CFSE-low proliferating T cells sorted from roughly 6-day pre-transplant mixed lymphocyte reaction (GvH or HvG direction). The receptor set was obtained from a human patient who received an intestinal transplant.

This clone has only one observation. The chain combines TRBV7-8 with TRBJ1-4; D not resolved. Deletions cut 2 bases from V and 5 bases from J, with 9 bases between. The CDR3 loop spans 14 amino acids. CDR1 is SGHVS, CDR2 FQNEAQ, per germline. Here the CDR3 DNA reads TGTGCCAGCAGCTTACGGATGCCAAATGAAAAACTGTTTTTT. Residues: CASSLRMPNEKLFF.

This clone has just a few counts. The chain has TRBV5-1 and TRBJ2-2; 11 bases map to TRBD1. The CDR3 sequence is 13 residues long. Germline CDR1 is SGHRS and CDR2 is YFSETQ. Trimming removed 8 bases from V and 7 bases from J; junction bases left unmatched: 4. CDR3 in DNA: TGCGCCAGTAGGACAGGGGGCGGCGGGGAGCTGTTTTTT. Translating it yields CASRTGGGGELFF.

This clone was observed a few times. The chain is built from TRBV11-2 and TRBJ1-5; no clear D gene. In germline, CDR1 is SGHAT, CDR2 FQNNGV. CDR3 size: 13 residues. Trimming pared 3 bases from V and 4 bases from J, leaving 7 bases between. The CDR3 nucleotides read TGTGCCAGCAGCTTCCGAGTGAATCAGCCCCAGCATTTT. Translated: CASSFRVNQPQHF.

The gene calls are TRBV2 and TRBJ2-1, with TRBD2 matching over 12 bases. Germline V CDR1 and CDR2: SNHLY, FYNNEI. The CDR3 is 15 residues long. V was clipped by 6 bases and J by 9 bases; unmatched bases: 9. CDR3: CASSTSGGPVGEQFF. The CDR3 DNA follows: TGTGCCAGCAGCACTAGCGGGGGGCCCGTCGGTGAGCAGTTCTTC. The variable domain in full, with the rest retrieved from reference TRBV2 and TRBJ2-1, is EPEVTQTPSHQVTQMGQEVILRCVPISNHLYFYWYRQILGQKVEFLVSFYNNEISEKSEIFDDQFSVERPDGSNFTLKIRSTKLEDSAMYFCASSTSGGPVGEQFFGPGTRLTVL.

The CDR3 is CASREGLMGPQHF. CDR3 bases: TGTGCCAGCAGGGAGGGGCTAATGGGGCCCCAGCATTTT. The chain joins TRBV2 to TRBJ1-5; possibly TRBD1 for D (5 bases). V lost 6 bases, J lost 9 bases, and 15 bases lay in between. The CDR3 is 13 residues long. Germline V CDR1 and CDR2: SNHLY, FYNNEI.

This clone has more than one count but fewer than ten. The rearrangement joins TRBV11-3 to TRBJ2-3, with 13 bases identical to TRBD2. The CDR3 is made up of 14 amino acids. Germline assignment: CDR1 SGHNT and CDR2 YENEEA. Losses at the gene ends were 2 bases for V and 8 bases for J; bases not matched to a gene: 1. The CDR3 region is CASSLTSGRGTQYF. The CDR3 DNA is TGTGCCAGCAGCTTAACTAGCGGGAGGGGTACGCAGTATTTT.

This clone was detected only a few times. The chain is built from TRBV6-5 and TRBJ1-6; D uncertain. Trimming left V 9 bases short and J 0 bases short, with 9 bases between. Germline CDR1 is MNHEY and CDR2 is SVGAGI. There are 14 residues in the CDR3. The CDR3 DNA sequence: TGTGCCAGTCGACGGAGCTCCTATAATTCACCCCTCCACTTT. Translated, it gives CASRRSSYNSPLHF.

This clone was observed a handful of times. CDR3 residues: CASNRLAGIYNEQFF. The CDR3 DNA follows: TGTGCCAGCAATCGACTAGCGGGGATTTACAATGAGCAGTTCTTC. This chain links TRBV6-5 with TRBJ2-1; 11 positions agree with TRBD2. V shed 7 bases and J 4 bases; nucleotides not matched to a gene: 6. The CDR3 runs to 15 residues. Germline CDR1 reads MNHEY; CDR2 reads SVGAGI.

The chain couples TRBV10-1 to TRBJ1-1; 9 positions agree with TRBD1. Germline V lookup: CDR1 WNHNN, CDR2 SYGVQD (reference sequence). V was clipped by 1 base and J by 5 bases; unmatched bases: 5. The CDR3 contains 15 residues. In nucleotides, the CDR3 is TGCGCCAGCAGTGAGTGGGGACAGGGCGGTACTGAAGCTTTCTTT. Residues: CASSEWGQGGTEAFF.

CDR3 in DNA: TGTGCCAGCAGTGAAGATAGGACAGGGGTCACAGATACGCAGTATTTT. This gives the protein CASSEDRTGVTDTQYF. This sequence joins TRBV2 and TRBJ2-3, with 9 bases that match TRBD1. Looked up from germline, CDR1 is SNHLY and CDR2 is FYNNEI. Trimming took 1 base from V and 2 from J; bases not matched to a gene: 4. CDR3 length: 16 residues. Filled out from reference TRBV2 and TRBJ2-3, the complete variable domain reads EPEVTQTPSHQVTQMGQEVILRCVPISNHLYFYWYRQILGQKVEFLVSFYNNEISEKSEIFDDQFSVERPDGSNFTLKIRSTKLEDSAMYFCASSEDRTGVTDTQYFGPGTRLTVL.

The V and J genes are TRBV5-1 and TRBJ2-3; D gene uncertain. V was pared by 3 bases and J by 0 bases, with 17 bases between. CDR1 is SGHRS, CDR2 YFSETQ, per germline. The CDR3 consists of 17 residues. The CDR3 sequence: CASSWPDGRISTDTQYF. CDR3 bases: TGCGCCAGCAGCTGGCCCGATGGCAGAATTAGCACAGATACGCAGTATTTT.

The genes are TRBV5-4 and TRBJ1-3; D gene unclear. Germline lookup yields CDR1 SGHNT and CDR2 YYREEE (reference sequence). V gave up 1 base and J gave up 14 bases, with 13 bases separating them. The CDR3 has 12 amino acids. CDR3 residues: CASSLLGRILYF. CDR3 nucleotides: TGTGCCAGCAGCTTGCTGGGGAGGATCTTATATTTT.

The chain carries TRBV19 and TRBJ1-5; D is undetermined. The CDR3 sequence is 14 residues long. Trimming shortened V by 2 bases and J by 3 bases, and 8 bases separated the two germline ends. Germline V gene sequence: CDR1 LNHDA, CDR2 SQIVND (reference sequence). Here the CDR3 reads CASSIWSDNQPQHF. CDR3 sequence (DNA): TGTGCCAGTAGTATATGGTCAGACAATCAGCCCCAGCATTTT.

This clone was counted between two and nine times. This chain uses TRBV6-5 with TRBJ2-7, with a weak D call TRBD1 (6 bases). V was trimmed by 6 bases and J by 0 bases, leaving 15 bases between them. CDR3 length: 15 residues. The germline V gene encodes CDR1 MNHEY and CDR2 SVGAGI. CDR3 bases: TGTGCCAGCAGACCCAGGGGAATCAGCTCCTACGAGCAGTACTTC. It specifies CASRPRGISSYEQYF.

V usage is TRBV29-1 and J usage is TRBJ1-2, with a tentative D call TRBD1 (5 bases). This CDR3 region has 12 residues. CDR1 is SQVTM, CDR2 ANQGSEA, per germline. V shed 4 bases and J shed 6 bases, with 12 bases lying between them. CDR3 region: CSVGLGRHGYTF. The CDR3 DNA is TGCAGCGTTGGATTGGGGCGTCATGGCTACACCTTC.

The table lists this clone with a few counts. V and J are TRBV7-9 and TRBJ2-1; 10 nucleotides agree with TRBD2. This CDR3 has 14 residues. Germline-derived CDR1 and CDR2 are SEHNR and FQNEAQ (reference sequence). J lost 10 bases, V lost 5 bases, and 8 bases had no gene match. CDR3 amino acids: CASSPQASGGEQFF. CDR3 sequence (DNA): TGTGCCAGCAGCCCCCAGGCTAGCGGGGGCGAGCAGTTCTTC.

This clone was picked up a small number of times. The V call is TRBV19, the J call TRBJ1-5, with no clear D. Between the trimmed V and J ends, which lost 5 bases and 4 bases, there was a span of 9 bases. The CDR3 sequence is 13 residues long. Looked up from germline, CDR1 is LNHDA and CDR2 is SQIVND (reference sequence). The CDR3 nucleotides are TGTGCCAGTAGTGCCCTCAAAAATCAGCCCCAGCATTTT. Protein sequence: CASSALKNQPQHF.

The chain couples TRBV11-2 to TRBJ2-4; no reliable D call. Germline V CDR1 and CDR2: SGHAT, FQNNGV. The CDR3 consists of 15 residues. V shed 1 base and J shed 4 bases, with 11 bases lying between them. The CDR3 sequence is CASSLGRRQKNIQYF. The CDR3 DNA is TGTGCCAGCAGCTTAGGTAGGCGGCAGAAAAACATTCAGTACTTC.

V and J are TRBV2 and TRBJ1-1; unclear D gene. The CDR3 is made up of 13 amino acids. Germline CDR1 is SNHLY and CDR2 is FYNNEI. Between the trimmed V and J ends, which lost 6 bases and 1 base, there was a span of 9 bases. CDR3 nucleotides: TGTGCCAGCAGCCCGAGTGGGAACACTGAAGCTTTCTTT. It specifies CASSPSGNTEAFF.

The chain carries TRBV6-6 and TRBJ1-6; 7 nucleotides line up with TRBD1. Germline CDR1 reads MNHNY; CDR2 reads SVGAGI (reference sequence). The ends lost 0 bases at V and 9 bases at J; junction bases unmatched: 5. CDR3 length: 15 residues. CDR3 sequence (DNA): TGTGCCAGCAGTTACTCGAACAGGGGAAGTTCACCCCTCCACTTT. This encodes CASSYSNRGSSPLHF.

The CDR3 sequence: CASSGERGPGYEQYF. The CDR3 DNA follows: TGTGCCAGCTCCGGGGAGCGGGGGCCAGGCTACGAGCAGTACTTC. The chain couples TRBV6-1 to TRBJ2-7; 8 bases fit TRBD2. The CDR3 has 15 amino acids. The J segment lost 3 bases and the V segment lost 8 bases, leaving 12 bases of the junction unmatched. Germline V CDR1 and CDR2: MNHNS, SASEGT.

The V and J genes are TRBV5-1 and TRBJ2-5; 8 bases line up with TRBD1. The CDR3 totals 16 residues. Per germline, CDR1 SGHRS and CDR2 YFSETQ. Losses at the gene ends were 1 base for V and 2 bases for J; bases not matched to a gene: 7. This CDR3 reads CASSLTAGTGQETQYF. The CDR3 region has the DNA TGCGCCAGCAGCTTGACCGCCGGGACAGGACAAGAGACCCAGTACTTC.

This clone turned up a few times. The V gene is TRBV14, the J gene TRBJ1-1, with D possibly TRBD1 on 6 matching bases. Trimming left V 8 bases short and J 0 bases short, with 19 bases between. CDR1 SGHDN and CDR2 FVKESK come from the germline V gene. This CDR3 spans 16 amino acids. CDR3 in DNA: TGTGCCAGCCGCGGAGACCGGACAGAGATGAACACTGAAGCTTTCTTT. Encoded protein: CASRGDRTEMNTEAFF.